The 3 T cell receptor beta chains below come from one sample, sequenced in a study of blood T cell repertoires in COVID-19. Method: immunoSEQ multiplex PCR; TCRdb's copy keeps in-frame clones and lacks some. The table shows 200,000 to 300,000 clones, with around 81% occurring only once. Sequencing used peripheral blood. The source of these receptors is a woman older than 75 with COVID-19, enrolled during active disease.

Worth noting for this clone: This CDR3 is also generated by other DNA sequences in the sample. This chain uses TRBV3-1 (or the pseudogene TRBV3-2) with TRBJ2-5; 8 nucleotides align to TRBD1. Germline CDR1 is LGHDT and CDR2 is YNNKEL (reference sequence). V dropped 9 bases and J dropped 5; count of bases not matched to a gene: 11. There are 14 residues in the CDR3. DNA for the CDR3: TGTGCCAGTAGCACTGGACAGGGACACGAGACCCAGTACTTC. It translates to CASSTGQGHETQYF.

This clone was seen a handful of times. The rearrangement joins TRBV27 to TRBJ1-2, with TRBD1 matching 7 bases. V dropped 6 bases and J dropped 4; count of bases not matched to a gene: 11. The CDR3 has 15 residues. Looked up from germline, CDR1 is MNHEY and CDR2 is SMNVEV (reference sequence). DNA for the CDR3: TGTGCCAGCAGCAGACGACAGGGTGAAGGCTATGGCTACACCTTC. It codes for CASSRRQGEGYGYTF.

This clone was counted between two and nine times. V usage is TRBV19 and J usage is TRBJ1-1, with 8 nucleotides matching TRBD1. Germline lookup yields CDR1 LNHDA and CDR2 SQIVND (reference sequence). The CDR3 has 16 amino acids. V shed 7 bases and J 6 bases; nucleotides not matched to a gene: 16. The DNA of the CDR3 is TGTGCCAGTATATTCCAGGGGGCAGACGCCGGCCCTGAAGCTTTCTTT. Its translation: CASIFQGADAGPEAFF.